This T cell receptor beta chain was captured in a study of blood T cell repertoires in COVID-19. Trimming removed 7 bases from V and 4 bases from J; junction bases left unmatched: 6. The CDR3 loop spans 14 amino acids. From germline, CDR1 is KGHDR and CDR2 SFDVKD. This table comes from immunoSEQ multiplex PCR, and its TCRdb copy is limited to in-frame clones, with some not included. This table has some 410,000 clones, approximately 88% appearing once. The rearrangement uses TRBV24-1 and TRBJ1-1, with 9 bases aligning to TRBD1. The clonotype originates from a woman aged 25 to 45 with acute COVID-19. The sequenced sample was PBMCs or T cells enriched from blood (not recorded which). CDR3 DNA: TGTGCCACCAGAGGGACAGGGATGGGCACTGAAGCTTTCTTT. Protein product: CATRGTGMGTEAFF.